A single sample gave rise to the 19 T cell receptor beta chains below, sequenced in a study of cytomegalovirus exposure and HLA in healthy donors (TCRdb year 2017). The library came from the immunoSEQ multiplex PCR assay. TCRdb re-hosts the immuneACCESS table, in-frame sequences only. Its copies lack some clones; in the studies checked, an unresolved V gene accounts for under half of them, and the cause for the rest is not known. The sample records about 200,000 clones, more than 65% of which are singletons. Roughly 13% of the sample is in the top ten clones. Sequenced: PBMCs. The receptor source for this set is a woman in her 30s in good health and CMV-seropositive.

The rearrangement links TRBV9 to TRBJ1-2; D is unresolved. The V end lost 1 base, the J end lost 5 bases, and 12 bases lay between the germline ends. CDR1 is SGDLS, CDR2 YYNGEE, per germline. This CDR3 contains 14 residues. CDR3 coding DNA: TGTGCCAGCAGCGTAAGCGAGGGCCCATATGGCTACACCTTC. Its translation is CASSVSEGPYGYTF.

The chain uses TRBV11-3 and TRBJ2-3; 8 nucleotides line up with TRBD1. The germline V gene has CDR1 SGHNT and CDR2 YENEEA. CDR3 size: 15 residues. V was pared by 1 base and J by 3 bases, with 3 bases of the junction left unmatched. The CDR3 sequence is CASSLAGGATDTQYF. The CDR3, as DNA: TGTGCCAGCAGCTTAGCAGGGGGCGCGACAGATACGCAGTATTTT.

V and J are TRBV6-1 and TRBJ1-5; D possibly corresponds to TRBD1 (6 bases). This CDR3 is built from 16 residues. Looked up from germline, CDR1 is MNHNS and CDR2 is SASEGT. The V end lost 4 bases, the J end lost 3 bases, and 16 bases lay between the germline ends. CDR3 residues: CASSAYGQGTNQPQHF. The DNA of the CDR3 is TGTGCCAGCAGTGCGTACGGCCAGGGGACCAATCAGCCCCAGCATTTT.

This sequence joins TRBV5-6 and TRBJ2-3, with a weak D call TRBD2 (6 bases). The CDR3 is 13 amino acids. V was clipped by 2 bases and J by 3 bases, with 7 bases between them. Germline V gives CDR1 SGHDT, CDR2 YYEEEE. The CDR3 protein is CASSFGGTDTQYF. DNA for the CDR3: TGTGCCAGCAGCTTCGGGGGTACAGATACGCAGTATTTT. The whole variable domain, remainder taken from reference TRBV5-6 and TRBJ2-3, is DAGVTQSPTHLIKTRGQQVTLRCSPKSGHDTVSWYQQALGQGPQFIFQYYEEEERQRGNFPDRFSGHQFPNYSSELNVNALLLGDSALYLCASSFGGTDTQYFGPGTRLTVL.

The chain is built from TRBV6-5 and TRBJ1-5, with D unclear. In germline, CDR1 is MNHEY, CDR2 SVGAGI. The CDR3 totals 13 residues. Trimming pared 10 bases from V and 4 bases from J, leaving 14 bases between. CDR3 residues: CATQVDLNQPQHF. CDR3 sequence (DNA): TGTGCCACCCAGGTCGACCTTAATCAGCCCCAGCATTTT.

The V gene is TRBV10-3, the J gene TRBJ1-3, with D unclear. CDR1 and CDR2 (germline): ENHRY, SYGVKD. This CDR3 is built from 12 residues. Trimming cost V 7 bases and J 9 bases, with 13 bases left between them. The CDR3 reads CAITTGEATIYF. As DNA, the CDR3 is TGTGCCATCACAACCGGCGAGGCCACCATATATTTT.

V gene TRBV29-1 combines with J gene TRBJ1-2; D is perhaps TRBD1 (5 bases). Trimming pared 1 base from V and 2 bases from J, leaving 8 bases between. Germline loops: CDR1 SQVTM, CDR2 ANQGSEA. The CDR3 sequence is 13 residues long. CDR3 residues: CSVEGGLNYGYTF. CDR3 nucleotides: TGCAGCGTTGAAGGGGGACTGAACTATGGCTACACCTTC.

CDR3 loop: CASRGDGGQPQHF. The CDR3 DNA sequence: TGTGCCAGCAGGGGAGACGGGGGTCAGCCCCAGCATTTT. The chain employs TRBV5-5 and TRBJ1-5; the D gene is possibly TRBD1 (5 bases). The V gene lost 5 bases and the J gene lost 6 bases, with 12 bases spanning the gap. Germline loops: CDR1 SGHKS, CDR2 YYEKEE (reference sequence). This CDR3 is built from 13 residues.

The V call is TRBV19, the J call TRBJ1-2; 11 nucleotides agree with TRBD1. Germline V gene sequence: CDR1 LNHDA, CDR2 SQIVND (reference sequence). This CDR3 spans 16 amino acids. V dropped 5 bases and J dropped 4; count of bases not matched to a gene: 9. The CDR3 protein is CASSLTGTGGSYGYTF. The CDR3 nucleotides read TGTGCCAGTAGTCTTACCGGGACAGGGGGTAGCTATGGCTACACCTTC.

The rearrangement links TRBV27 to TRBJ2-6; weak D call: TRBD1 (5 bases). Germline CDR1 reads MNHEY; CDR2 reads SMNVEV (reference sequence). The CDR3 has 17 amino acids. Trimming stripped 4 bases from V and 4 bases from J, with 17 bases between. Here the CDR3 DNA reads TGTGCCAGCAGTTCTCCAGGGATCTCTCTCGGGGCCAACGTCCTGACTTTC. Translation gives CASSSPGISLGANVLTF.

The chain carries TRBV5-1 and TRBJ2-6; D is possibly TRBD2 (6 bases). From germline, CDR1 is SGHRS and CDR2 YFSETQ. The CDR3 has 15 residues. Trimming removed 0 bases at V and 17 bases at J, with 21 bases between. CDR3 sequence (DNA): TGCGCCAGCAGCTTGGCCGGAGGGTTGACCTCGATAATGACTTTC. Amino acids: CASSLAGGLTSIMTF.

This clone has at least ten counts. The rearrangement links TRBV7-9 to TRBJ1-5; 9 bases line up with TRBD1. The V and J ends lost 4 bases and 3 bases, in that order; junction bases with no gene match: 10. The CDR3 length is 17 residues. The V gene's germline CDR1 is SEHNR and CDR2 FQNEAQ (reference sequence). CDR3 DNA sequence: TGTGCCAGCAGCTCGGGACAGGGAAACATCTACAATCAGCCCCAGCATTTT. Translation: CASSSGQGNIYNQPQHF.

This chain links TRBV19 with TRBJ2-5; the match to TRBD2 covers 7 bases. Per the germline V gene, CDR1 is LNHDA and CDR2 is SQIVND (reference sequence). CDR3 size: 14 residues. V was clipped by 5 bases and J by 3 bases; unmatched bases: 6. The CDR3 spells CASSAYAGEETQYF. CDR3 in DNA: TGTGCCAGTAGTGCCTATGCGGGAGAAGAGACCCAGTACTTC.

This sequence joins TRBV29-1 and TRBJ2-1; 13 nucleotides agree with TRBD2. V was pared by 2 bases and J by 4 bases, with 11 bases of the junction left unmatched. This CDR3 spans 18 amino acids. Looked up from germline, CDR1 is SQVTM and CDR2 is ANQGSEA. The CDR3 bases are TGCAGCGTTGAAAGTGGGACTAGCGGGACTCGACGGTACAATGAGCAGTTCTTC. Translation: CSVESGTSGTRRYNEQFF.

J is TRBJ2-1 and V is TRBV18, with 11 bases that match TRBD1. Germline CDR1 is KGHSH and CDR2 is LQKENI. The V and J ends lost 9 bases and 6 bases, in that order; junction bases with no gene match: 4. The CDR3 has 13 residues. CDR3 nucleotides: TGTGCCAGTCGGGGACAGGGGGGCAATGAGCAGTTCTTC. This sequence encodes CASRGQGGNEQFF.

This clone showed up just a few times. The V gene is TRBV20-1, the J gene TRBJ2-1, with a possible D match to TRBD1 (6 bases). CDR1 and CDR2 from the germline V gene are DFQATT and SNEGSKA (reference sequence). The V end was cut by 6 bases, the J end by 10 bases, with 13 bases between. This CDR3 has 11 amino acids. The CDR3 region is CSAIKTGEQFF. The CDR3 DNA reads as TGCAGTGCAATTAAGACAGGAGAGCAGTTCTTC.

The table lists this clone with a few counts. The chain employs TRBV2 and TRBJ1-1; TRBD1 is a possible D gene (6 bases). The germline V and J ends were trimmed by 3 bases and 4 bases, with 6 bases remaining between them. The V gene's germline CDR1 is SNHLY and CDR2 FYNNEI. CDR3 length: 12 residues. For the CDR3, the DNA is TGTGCCAGCAGTGACAGGGGCACTGAAGCTTTCTTT. Translated: CASSDRGTEAFF.

The V gene is TRBV5-4, the J gene TRBJ2-1, with 10 bases identical to TRBD1. The junction had 7 bases not matched to a gene; V was cut back by 4 bases and J by 6 bases. The CDR3 loop spans 15 amino acids. The germline gives CDR1 SGHNT, CDR2 YYREEE (reference sequence). The CDR3 nucleotides are TGTGCCAGCAGCACCCGGGACAGGGGCCCCAATGAGCAGTTCTTC. This encodes CASSTRDRGPNEQFF. Together with reference TRBV5-4 and TRBJ2-1, the CDR3 gives the full variable domain: ETGVTQSPTHLIKTRGQQVTLRCSSQSGHNTVSWYQQALGQGPQFIFQYYREEENGRGNFPPRFSGLQFPNYSSELNVNALELDDSALYLCASSTRDRGPNEQFFGPGTRLTVL.

The chain combines TRBV28 with TRBJ1-2, with 11 bases identical to TRBD1. Per germline, CDR1 MDHEN and CDR2 SYDVKM. V shed 5 bases, J shed 8 bases, and the junction held 10 bases outside the gene matches. The CDR3 extends over 15 amino acids. The chain's CDR3 is CASSPIGQGASGYTF. CDR3 sequence (DNA): TGTGCCAGCAGTCCTATCGGACAGGGGGCAAGCGGCTACACCTTC.